This T cell receptor (beta chain) stems from a study of shared T cell receptors in the human thymus. With 4 bases clipped from V and 2 bases from J, the junction kept 11 bases outside the gene matches. Germline CDR1 is SGHNT and CDR2 is YENEEA. This CDR3 is built from 17 residues. Assay: immunoSEQ multiplex PCR; the TCRdb copy retains only in-frame clones and omits some. The sample records hundreds of thousands of clones, 70% to 90% being singletons. These data also formed part of another study, on human thymus T cells. That report adds: Thymic and blood repertoires seemed to show skewed V and J gene use. Thymic repertoires overlap heavily among unrelated individuals, related research has reported.

The gene calls are TRBV11-3 and TRBJ2-7; 10 nucleotides match TRBD1. The sequencing input was thymocytes. The receptor's source is a boy under three years old with a congenital heart defect. The CDR3 region has the DNA TGTGCCAGCAGCTCCCCGGGACAGGGGTTCGGAGCCTACGAGCAGTACTTC. The encoded protein is CASSSPGQGFGAYEQYF.